One sample yielded the 8 T cell receptor beta chains listed below, sequenced in a study of T cells in Graves' hyperthyroidism and ophthalmopathy (dated by TCRdb to the late 2010s). Libraries were made using multiplex PCR. Sequencing instrument: Illumina HiSeq 2000. Amplification of TCR beta CDR3 regions was carried out from RNA transcripts. The TCR CDR3 was subjected to a first round of RT-PCR using the HTBI primer set and the Qiagen OneStep RT-PCR kit. TCRdb handled the public reads itself, with Q25 trimming in fastp and clone calling in MiXCR, and kept productive beta chains. Rows are unified per CDR3 protein, each entry keeping the most common DNA and genes. Counted in this sample were 450,000 to 700,000 distinct CDR3 sequences; around 42% of them appeared once. The ten top clones hold roughly 19% of the sample. The specimen sequenced was peripheral blood or thyroid tissue (not recorded which). Receptor source: an adult woman with Graves' disease, either hyperthyroidism or ophthalmopathy (not recorded which).

This clonotype was counted at least ten times. The chain couples TRBV7-6 to TRBJ2-5; no reliable D call. V shed 1 base and J shed 3 bases, with 15 bases lying between them. Germline-derived CDR1 and CDR2 are SGHVS and FNYEAQ. The CDR3 totals 16 residues. CDR3 region: CASSLGRADIKETQYF. The CDR3 DNA is TGTGCCAGCAGCTTAGGACGGGCGGATATTAAAGAGACCCAGTACTTC. The full variable domain, rest sourced from reference TRBV7-6 and TRBJ2-5, is GAGVSQSPRYKVTKRGQDVALRCDPISGHVSLYWYRQALGQGPEFLTYFNYEAQQDKSGLPNDRFSAERPEGSISTLTIQRTEQRDSAMYRCASSLGRADIKETQYFGPGTRLLVL.

This CDR3 reads CAGHTGYGANYGYTF. The DNA for the CDR3 is TGTGCCGGACACACGGGTTATGGGGCCAACTATGGCTACACCTTC. V usage is TRBV7-2 and J usage is TRBJ1-2, with D perhaps matching TRBD1 (5 bases). The CDR3 has 15 amino acids. Germline V gene lookup returns CDR1 SGHTA and CDR2 FQGNSA. Trimming removed 11 bases at V and 2 bases at J, with 21 bases between. Based on the CDR3 plus reference TRBV7-2 and TRBJ1-2, the full variable domain is GAGVSQSPSNKVTEKGKDVELRCDPISGHTALYWYRQSLGQGLEFLIYFQGNSAPDKSGLPSDRFSAERTGGSVSTLTIQRTQQEDSAVYLCAGHTGYGANYGYTFGSGTRLTVV.

The V gene is TRBV7-8, the J gene TRBJ1-1, with 10 positions matching TRBD1. CDR3 size: 14 residues. Germline trimming cut 6 bases from V and 2 bases from J; bases unmatched to any gene: 3. Germline V gene lookup returns CDR1 SGHVS and CDR2 FQNEAQ. CDR3 coding DNA: TGTGCCAGCAGTTCGACAGGGGGCAACACTGAAGCTTTCTTT. It specifies CASSSTGGNTEAFF. The full variable domain, with the rest looked up from reference TRBV7-8 and TRBJ1-1, is GAGVSQSPRYKVAKRGQDVALRCDPISGHVSLFWYQQALGQGPEFLTYFQNEAQLDKSGLPSDRFFAERPEGSVSTLKIQRTQQEDSAVYLCASSSTGGNTEAFFGQGTRLTVV.

The chain has TRBV29-1 and TRBJ2-5, with D perhaps TRBD2 (6 bases). The V gene lost 1 base and the J gene lost 2 bases, with 14 bases spanning the gap. This CDR3 comprises 15 residues. Germline CDR1 is SQVTM and CDR2 is ANQGSEA. The chain's CDR3 is CSVEGLRGKQETQYF. The CDR3 nucleotides read TGCAGCGTTGAAGGGTTACGGGGGAAGCAAGAGACCCAGTACTTC.

V and J are TRBV10-3 and TRBJ2-2; tentatively, D is TRBD1 (6 bases). Germline values: CDR1 ENHRY, CDR2 SYGVKD. Trimming cost V 4 bases and J 4 bases, with 13 bases left between them. This CDR3 is 15 amino acids long. CDR3 DNA: TGTGCCATCAGTGTCGGGCAGGGGCCCACCGGGGAGCTGTTTTTT. Protein: CAISVGQGPTGELFF.

The chain links TRBV5-5 to TRBJ1-2; unclear D gene. Germline V gene data show CDR1 as SGHKS and CDR2 as YYEKEE (reference sequence). Trimming took off 0 bases at V and 3 bases at J, with 9 bases between the two ends. There are 14 residues in the CDR3. The CDR3 coding sequence is TGTGCCAGCAGCTTGGACGGGAGCTACTATGGCTACACCTTC. This encodes CASSLDGSYYGYTF.

This rearrangement joins TRBV20-1 to TRBJ1-5, with TRBD1 identical over 9 bases. CDR1 is DFQATT, CDR2 SNEGSKA, per germline (reference sequence). With V trimmed by 8 bases and J by 9 bases, 17 bases remained unmatched. This CDR3 spans 15 amino acids. CDR3 loop: CSRRLAGQGYAPQHF. CDR3 DNA: TGCAGTCGACGACTTGCGGGACAGGGATATGCGCCCCAGCATTTT.

In its sample, this clonotype was seen a few times. The rearrangement uses TRBV18 and TRBJ2-5, with 9 bases lining up with TRBD1. The V gene's germline CDR1 is KGHSH and CDR2 LQKENI. The V segment lost 6 bases and the J segment 5 bases; nucleotides outside the gene matches: 13. This CDR3 spans 16 amino acids. CDR3 loop: CASSRQDPGTGETQYF. The CDR3 nucleotides are TGTGCCAGCTCCCGCCAGGACCCCGGGACAGGGGAGACCCAGTACTTC.